The rows below give T cell receptor beta chains drawn from one sample of a study of neurological immune-mediated disorders. From the 5' RACE reads, TCRdb called clonotypes with MiXCR, one entry per CDR3 protein. There are around 69,000 distinct CDR3 sequences in the sample; 4.5% occur only once, and around 7% lies in the top ten. The source material was PBMCs. The receptor source for this set is a man younger than 40 with multiple sclerosis. Each CDR3 is given with its conserved first and last residue.

TRBV5-6	TRBJ2-1	CASSPTGGRESNEQFF
TRBV29-1	TRBJ1-5	CSVGGDSNQPQNF
TRBV9	TRBJ1-2	CASTVKPTLSYGYTF
TRBV12-3/TRBV12-4	TRBJ1-1	CASSPVWRENTEAFF
TRBV12-3/TRBV12-4	TRBJ1-5	CASSPTGQWQPQHF
TRBV3-1	TRBJ2-7	CASSQGDATYEQYF
TRBV6-5	TRBJ1-1	CASWRGAAEAFF
TRBV24-1	TRBJ1-6	CATSDSDRGDSPLHF
TRBV5-1	TRBJ2-2	CASSLTPGETGELFF
TRBV6-1	TRBJ1-1	CASREGQGLLKMNTEAFF
TRBV12-3/TRBV12-4	TRBJ2-4	CASSGGTAGKNIQYF
TRBV5-1	TRBJ2-3	CASSLQPVTTDTQYF
TRBV20-1	TRBJ2-5	CSASIPGHLQETQYF
TRBV2	TRBJ1-2	CASNGQGPNYGYTF
TRBV20-1	TRBJ2-3	CSAREGLNRGDTQYF
TRBV7-9	TRBJ1-1	CASSLGRRAANTEAFF
TRBV4-1	TRBJ1-5	CASSQVQLVAGNQPQHF
TRBV6-6	TRBJ1-4	CASSHTPRQGVNEKLFF
TRBV6-1	TRBJ1-5	CASSYTGSNQPQHF
TRBV5-1	TRBJ1-1	CASSLRQGVSPEAFF
TRBV9	TRBJ2-3	CASSPRIGDTQYF
TRBV6-5	TRBJ2-7	CASSYDGQPYEQYF
TRBV10-1	TRBJ2-2	CASSDGTGYTGELFF
TRBV12-3/TRBV12-4	TRBJ1-2	CASSPQGWYGYTF
TRBV5-1	TRBJ1-1	CASSLAQGGGAEAFF
TRBV9	TRBJ2-4	CASSAHTGTGNIQYF
TRBV6-2/TRBV6-3	TRBJ2-5	CASSYGASPASETQYF
TRBV4-1	TRBJ1-4	CASSWMPATSETGEKLFF
TRBV27	TRBJ1-1	CASSLPGLEAFF
TRBV18	TRBJ2-7	CASSLPAEREYAVYEQYF
TRBV9	TRBJ1-6	CASSVQPGGNSPLHF
TRBV5-1	TRBJ2-5	CASSSLGGEETQYF
TRBV18	TRBJ1-1	CASSPPSRRLTPTEAFF
TRBV21-1	TRBJ1-1	CASSNERNGENTEAFF
TRBV5-1	TRBJ1-1	CASREAVGENTEAFF
TRBV5-6	TRBJ1-2	CASSLGTDRGYTF
TRBV7-6	TRBJ2-1	CASSLGTTDSPTREQFF
TRBV12-3/TRBV12-4	TRBJ1-1	CASSSGGATATEAFF
TRBV7-6	TRBJ2-1	CASSLAGGSEQFF
TRBV5-1	TRBJ1-4	CASSSNKASNEKLFF
TRBV7-9	TRBJ1-5	CASSTGQGRPQHF
TRBV4-2	TRBJ2-3	CASSLGGATSDTQYF
TRBV7-8	TRBJ1-1	CASIVGAEAFF
TRBV5-6	TRBJ1-2	CASSFQGGYTF
TRBV5-1	TRBJ2-2	CASNKASNTGELFF
TRBV3-1	TRBJ2-3	CASSRLLGGVTDTQYF
TRBV5-6	TRBJ2-7	CASSFWTGAIYEQYF
TRBV15	TRBJ1-6	CATSRDTHALHF
TRBV9	TRBJ2-3	CASSSYRAAQDTQYF
TRBV4-1	TRBJ1-5	CASSQQPSNQPQNF
TRBV20-1	TRBJ1-1	CRPTRGDRTEAFF
TRBV14	TRBJ2-1	CASSQDKLRREQFF
TRBV7-2	TRBJ2-1	CASNSRMSRGNNEQFF
TRBV20-1	TRBJ1-2	CSARRGDYGYTF
TRBV28	TRBJ1-1	CASSPPPWYWNTEAFF